The text below deals with one T cell receptor (beta chain). The germline gives CDR1 MRHNA, CDR2 SNTAGT. The CDR3 loop spans 11 amino acids. Trimming cost V 3 bases and J 4 bases, with 3 bases left between them. Sequenced by immunoSEQ multiplex PCR; TCRdb stores in-frame clones only, minus some. The profile shows about 270,000 clones, 85% to 90% of them singletons. These data belong to a study of blood T cell repertoires in COVID-19. For the study at large: From T cells, B-cell-depleted T cells, or PBMCs came the material, which was cDNA or gDNA.

Enrolment of Seattle patients took place during active infection, and they were followed longitudinally. The rearrangement joins TRBV6-4 to TRBJ2-5; D remains unclear. Sequencing used peripheral blood. The TCR was taken from a woman aged 25 to 39 with COVID-19, enrolled during active disease. CDR3 loop: CASSERETQYF. In nucleotides, the CDR3 is TGTGCCAGCAGTGAGCGAGAGACCCAGTACTTC.